This T cell receptor (beta chain) was observed in a study of vaccination effects on CD4 cells after COVID-19. At the level of the study: Before any sequencing was done, the ViraFEST assay used viral peptide pools to expand antigen-specific CD4+ T cells. Study results and caveats: At late timepoints after vaccination, vaccine- and infection-induced clones shrank markedly.

The V and J ends lost 3 bases and 1 base respectively, with 6 bases between them. Germline assignment: CDR1 SGHDN and CDR2 FVKESK. The CDR3 is made up of 13 amino acids. Following 10 days of culture, CD4+ T cells were isolated. Participants were vaccinated with two doses of either the BNT162b2 or mRNA-1273 vaccine. Half-medium replacement with IL-2 medium occurred on days 3 and 7. Remarks on this clone: The antigen is unknown.

Clones were sequenced by immunoSEQ multiplex PCR, and TCRdb holds only the in-frame ones, with some missing. The sample holds about 47,000 clones, less than 85% seen once. The source of this sequence is a human donor who received a COVID-19 vaccine. The sequenced sample was CD4+ T cells from PBMCs cultured without peptide, obtained after COVID-19 vaccination. The V gene is TRBV14, the J gene TRBJ1-1; D uncertain. CDR3 residues: CASSHRRNTEAFF. The CDR3 DNA reads TGTGCCAGCAGCCATCGACGGAACACTGAAGCTTTCTTT.